The subject of this entry is one TCR beta chain. The record originates from a study of T cell changes during pregnancy in multiple sclerosis. The method was immunoSEQ multiplex PCR; TCRdb's version includes in-frame clones alone and lacks a portion of them. This sample yields some 97,000 clones, of which approximately 94% are seen a single time; about 0.9% belongs to the top ten. V shed 1 base and J shed 4 bases, with 13 bases lying between them. The CDR3 runs 15 residues. CDR1 is LNHDA, CDR2 SQIVND, per germline (reference sequence). The sequenced sample was peripheral blood, obtained before pregnancy. The V call is TRBV19, the J call TRBJ1-1; D gene unclear. The source of this sequence is a female donor with multiple sclerosis, enrolled in a pregnancy study. The CDR3 here is CASSIGLALATEAFF. The CDR3 nucleotides read TGTGCCAGTAGTATAGGACTCGCGCTGGCCACTGAAGCTTTCTTT.